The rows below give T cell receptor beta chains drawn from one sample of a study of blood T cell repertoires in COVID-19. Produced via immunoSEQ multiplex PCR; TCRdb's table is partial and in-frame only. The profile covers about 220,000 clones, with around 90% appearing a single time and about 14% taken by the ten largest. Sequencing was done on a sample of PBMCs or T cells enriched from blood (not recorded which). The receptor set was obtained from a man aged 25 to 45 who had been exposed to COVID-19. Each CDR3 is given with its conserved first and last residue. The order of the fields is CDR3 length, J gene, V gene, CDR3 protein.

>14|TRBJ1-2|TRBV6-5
CASSSLRGNYGYTF
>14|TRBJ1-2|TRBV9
CASSVGTDPLWVTF
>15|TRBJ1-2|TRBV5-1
CASSLAATGNDGYTF
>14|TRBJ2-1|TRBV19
CASSIDREQNEQFF
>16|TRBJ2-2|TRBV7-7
CASSPGTSGLTGELFF
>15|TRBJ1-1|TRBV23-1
CASSHQNRDLEGAFF
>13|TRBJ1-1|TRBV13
CASTLTGNTEAFF
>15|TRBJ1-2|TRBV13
CASSLYGQGVYGYTF
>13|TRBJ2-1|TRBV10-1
CASRLDRGDEQFF
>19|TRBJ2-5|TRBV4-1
CASSQEVGLAGSGWETQYF
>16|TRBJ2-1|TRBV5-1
CASSFWTSGGEDEQFF
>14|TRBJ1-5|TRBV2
CASSAGQGQQPQHF
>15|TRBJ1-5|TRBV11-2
CASSFGGEGNQPQHF
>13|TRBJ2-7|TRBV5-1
CASTGTRPYEQYF
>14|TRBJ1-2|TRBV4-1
CASRTTGGAKGYTF
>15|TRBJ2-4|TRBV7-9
CASSLAGQAKNIQYF